This T cell receptor (beta chain) was captured in a study of blood T cell repertoires in COVID-19. CDR1 SGHDT and CDR2 YYEEEE come from the germline V gene. Between the trimmed V and J ends, which lost 6 bases and 4 bases, there was a span of 14 bases. This CDR3 has 14 residues. Profiled with immunoSEQ multiplex PCR; TCRdb holds only in-frame clones, not every one. The sample holds hundreds of thousands of clones, approximately 83% seen once. The chain is built from TRBV5-6 and TRBJ1-3; D gene uncertain. The receptor comes from a woman younger than 45 with COVID-19, enrolled during active disease. The source material was peripheral blood. CDR3 DNA: TGTGCCAGCACCGGGTCTCCTTCGGGAAACACCATATATTTT. Its protein product is CASTGSPSGNTIYF. Using reference TRBV5-6 and TRBJ1-3 for the parts outside the CDR3, the full variable domain is DAGVTQSPTHLIKTRGQQVTLRCSPKSGHDTVSWYQQALGQGPQFIFQYYEEEERQRGNFPDRFSGHQFPNYSSELNVNALLLGDSALYLCASTGSPSGNTIYFGEGSWLTVV.